These 9 T cell receptor beta chains originate from one sample sequenced in a study of CD8 T cells in Susac syndrome. RNA amounts of roughly 0.5 to 1 ug underwent reverse transcription with random hexamers. Using its own MiXCR run on the immunoSEQ multiplex PCR reads, TCRdb lists one record per CDR3 protein. The sample lists some 180,000 distinct CDR3 sequences; about 94% were seen once. Sequencing was performed on CD4+ T cells from PBMCs. These receptors originate from a human donor in good health.

The rearrangement joins TRBV25-1 to TRBJ2-1, with D possibly being TRBD1 (5 bases). This CDR3 has 14 amino acids. The V gene's germline CDR1 is MGHDK and CDR2 SYGVNS. The V and J ends lost 2 bases and 2 bases respectively, with 7 bases between them. Here the CDR3 DNA reads TGTGCCAGCAGTGAACAGGACACCTACAATGAGCAGTTCTTC. Translating gives CASSEQDTYNEQFF. Full variable domain (rest looked up from reference TRBV25-1 and TRBJ2-1): EADIYQTPRYLVIGTGKKITLECSQTMGHDKMYWYQQDPGMELHLIHYSYGVNSTEKGDLSSESTVSRIRTEHFPLTLESARPSHTSQYLCASSEQDTYNEQFFGPGTRLTVL.

The chain employs TRBV29-1 and TRBJ1-1; perhaps TRBD1 as D (5 bases). Germline V lookup: CDR1 SQVTM, CDR2 ANQGSEA. The CDR3 spans 10 residues. With 6 bases removed from V and 11 bases from J, the gap between germline ends came to 13 bases. The CDR3 loop is CSVQTETAFF. The CDR3, as DNA: TGCAGCGTACAGACAGAGACGGCTTTCTTT.

The rearrangement joins TRBV5-1 to TRBJ2-2; possibly TRBD2 for D (6 bases). The CDR3 sequence is 12 residues long. The germline V gene encodes CDR1 SGHRS and CDR2 YFSETQ. Trimming pared 5 bases from V and 6 bases from J, leaving 8 bases between. The CDR3 nucleotides read TGCGCCAGCAGGCGGGGTGCCGGGGAGCTGTTTTTT. Its translation: CASRRGAGELFF.

This chain connects TRBV29-1 to TRBJ2-2; either TRBD1 or TRBD2 may supply D (6 bases each). The V end lost 7 bases, the J end lost 4 bases, and 13 bases lay between the germline ends. The germline gives CDR1 SQVTM, CDR2 ANQGSEA. This CDR3 has 13 amino acids. For the CDR3, the DNA is TGCAGCGGGGGGGCCAGGGTCACCGGGGAGCTGTTTTTT. Translating gives CSGGARVTGELFF.

This chain uses TRBV3-1 with TRBJ2-4; 8 bases fit TRBD2. The CDR3 covers 15 residues. V dropped 4 bases and J dropped 8; count of bases not matched to a gene: 10. Germline-derived CDR1 and CDR2 are LGHDT and YNNKEL (reference sequence). The CDR3 protein is CASSPLSGGTHIQYF. The CDR3 region has the DNA TGTGCCAGCAGCCCGCTATCGGGGGGGACTCACATTCAGTACTTC.

This chain uses TRBV29-1 with TRBJ2-7; D gene unclear. The CDR3 is 12 residues long. With 8 bases removed from V and 0 bases from J, the gap between germline ends came to 11 bases. Germline lookup yields CDR1 SQVTM and CDR2 ANQGSEA. Written as DNA, the CDR3 is TGCAGCACCCGGACCGTCTCCTACGAGCAGTACTTC. Residues: CSTRTVSYEQYF.

V usage is TRBV20-1 and J usage is TRBJ1-5; no reliable D call. In germline, CDR1 is DFQATT, CDR2 SNEGSKA (reference sequence). V lost 2 bases and J 5 bases, leaving 10 bases between the germline ends. The CDR3 consists of 13 residues. CDR3 sequence reads: CSARRQRDQPQHF. DNA of the CDR3: TGCAGTGCTAGAAGGCAGAGGGATCAGCCCCAGCATTTT.

CDR3 protein: CASSPQSGQGGQPQHF. The CDR3 DNA is TGTGCCAGCAGTCCCCAGAGTGGACAGGGAGGACAGCCCCAGCATTTT. This chain uses TRBV12-3 or TRBV12-4 with TRBJ1-5; 8 positions match TRBD1. V was clipped by 5 bases and J by 7 bases; unmatched bases: 13. The CDR3 runs to 16 residues.

J is TRBJ2-1 and V is TRBV14, with a weak D call TRBD2 (5 bases). Trimming took off 1 base at V and 7 bases at J, with 11 bases between the two ends. This CDR3 has 14 residues. The germline V gene has CDR1 SGHDN and CDR2 FVKESK. CDR3 sequence (DNA): TGTGCCAGCAGCCAAGGAGGGAATAGGAATGAGCAGTTCTTC. It encodes CASSQGGNRNEQFF.